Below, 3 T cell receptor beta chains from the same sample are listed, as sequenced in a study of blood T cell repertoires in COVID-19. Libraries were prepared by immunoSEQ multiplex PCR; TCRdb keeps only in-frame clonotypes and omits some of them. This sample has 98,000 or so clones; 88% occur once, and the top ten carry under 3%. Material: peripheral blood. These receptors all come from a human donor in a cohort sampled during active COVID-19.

The CDR3 here is CASRRSSGVGETQYF. The DNA for the CDR3 is TGTGCCAGCAGGAGATCTAGCGGGGTGGGGGAGACCCAGTACTTC. The chain has TRBV28 and TRBJ2-5; 9 bases fit TRBD2. CDR3 size: 15 residues. The V gene's germline CDR1 is MDHEN and CDR2 SYDVKM. The junction had 10 bases not matched to a gene; V was cut back by 6 bases and J by 5 bases.

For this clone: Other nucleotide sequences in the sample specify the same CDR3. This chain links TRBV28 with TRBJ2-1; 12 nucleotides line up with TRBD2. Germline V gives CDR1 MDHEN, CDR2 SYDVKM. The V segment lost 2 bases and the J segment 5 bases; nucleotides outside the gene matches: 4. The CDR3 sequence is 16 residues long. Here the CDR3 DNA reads TGTGCCAGCAGTTTACTGACTAGCGGGGGTGACAATGAGCAGTTCTTC. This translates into CASSLLTSGGDNEQFF.

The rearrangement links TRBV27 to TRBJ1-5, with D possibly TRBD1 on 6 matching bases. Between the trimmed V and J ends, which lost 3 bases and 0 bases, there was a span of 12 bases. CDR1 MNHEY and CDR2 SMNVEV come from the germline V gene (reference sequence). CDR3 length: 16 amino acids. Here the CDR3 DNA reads TGTGCCAGCAGTTTTCCTCCAGGGGATAGCAATCAGCCCCAGCATTTT. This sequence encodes CASSFPPGDSNQPQHF.